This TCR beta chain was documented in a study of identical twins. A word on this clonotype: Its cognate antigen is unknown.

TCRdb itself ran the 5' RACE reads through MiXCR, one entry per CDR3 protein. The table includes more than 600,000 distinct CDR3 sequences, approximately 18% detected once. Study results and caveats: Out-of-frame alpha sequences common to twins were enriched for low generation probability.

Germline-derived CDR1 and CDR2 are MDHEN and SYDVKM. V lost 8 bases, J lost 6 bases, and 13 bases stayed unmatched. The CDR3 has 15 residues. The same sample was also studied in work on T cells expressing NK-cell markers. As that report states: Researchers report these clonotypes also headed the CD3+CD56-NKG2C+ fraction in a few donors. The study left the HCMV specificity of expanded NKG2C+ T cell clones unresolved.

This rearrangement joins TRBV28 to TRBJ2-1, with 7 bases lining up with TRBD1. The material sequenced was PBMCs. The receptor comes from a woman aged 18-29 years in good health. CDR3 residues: CASSKGDSSRNEQFF. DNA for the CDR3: TGTGCCAGCTCAAAAGGGGACAGTTCACGCAATGAGCAGTTCTTC.